The rows below give T cell receptor beta chains drawn from one sample of a study of blood T cell repertoires in COVID-19. Sequenced by immunoSEQ multiplex PCR; TCRdb stores in-frame clones only, minus some. This table holds 100,000 to 150,000 clones, roughly nine tenths found once. Sample: peripheral blood. The receptors come from a man between 45 and 60 years old with COVID-19, enrolled during active disease. Both conserved end residues are part of each CDR3. The order of the fields is clone size, V gene, D gene, J gene, CDR3 DNA, CDR3 protein. The D gene is left open where the match is weak. Clone size appears in some rows only: once, few, many, or a class for an expanded clone.

>.|TRBV7-9|.|TRBJ2-1
TGTGCCAGCAGCTCTAACGAGCGGGCTGGGTTAGGTGAGCAGTTCTTC
CASSSNERAGLGEQFF
>.|TRBV7-9|TRBD1|TRBJ2-2
TGTGCCAGCCTTACCGGGACAGGCCCCACCGGGGAGCTGTTTTTT
CASLTGTGPTGELFF
>.|TRBV7-2|TRBD1|TRBJ2-2
TGTGCCAGCAGCTCGGACAGGGGGACTACCGGGGAGCTGTTTTTT
CASSSDRGTTGELFF
>.|TRBV4-2|.|TRBJ2-2
TGTGCCAGCAGCCAAGATCGGGGGTTTCGGGATTACGGGGAGCTGTTTTTT
CASSQDRGFRDYGELFF
>few|TRBV6-2/TRBV6-3|.|TRBJ1-4
TGTGCCAGCAGTTACAGGGAGACGGCTAATGAAAAACTGTTTTTT
CASSYRETANEKLFF
>.|TRBV7-3|TRBD1|TRBJ1-6
TGTGCCAGCAGCATGGGACAGATTACACCCCTCCACTTT
CASSMGQITPLHF
>.|TRBV18|.|TRBJ2-1
TGTGCCAGCCCCCCAGGAGGGTACGTCTCCTACAATGAGCAGTTCTTC
CASPPGGYVSYNEQFF
>once|TRBV30|.|TRBJ1-6
TGTGCCTGGAGTAACGGCTATAATTCACCCCTCCACTTT
CAWSNGYNSPLHF
>once|TRBV4-2|TRBD1|TRBJ1-5
TGTGCCAGCAGCCAGTCAGGACAGGGGTTGCAGCCCCAGCATTTT
CASSQSGQGLQPQHF
>.|TRBV5-6|.|TRBJ2-3
TGTGCCAGCAGCCCCACAGGGCCAGATACGCAGTATTTT
CASSPTGPDTQYF
>.|TRBV30|.|TRBJ2-2
TGTGCCTGGAGTGTTGGAGGTATAACCGGGGAGCTGTTTTTT
CAWSVGGITGELFF
>.|TRBV3-1/TRBV3-2|.|TRBJ2-3
TGTGCCAGCAGCCCCGGCCGGACTTCTCACACAGATACGCAGTATTTT
CASSPGRTSHTDTQYF
>.|TRBV2|.|TRBJ2-3
TGTGCCAGCAGTACCGGGGTCCTGAGGCAGTATTTT
CASSTGVLRQYF
>.|TRBV29-1|.|TRBJ2-2
TGCAGCGGAAAACAGGGAAGCACCGGGGAGCTGTTTTTT
CSGKQGSTGELFF
>.|TRBV18|TRBD1|TRBJ1-2
TGTGCCAGCTCACCCGACAGGGAGTTCTATGGCTACACCTTC
CASSPDREFYGYTF
>.|TRBV6-4|.|TRBJ2-2
TGTGCCAGCAGAGGACAGTCGAACACCGGGGAGCTGTTTTTT
CASRGQSNTGELFF
>.|TRBV3-1/TRBV3-2|TRBD2|TRBJ2-1
TGTGCCAGCACCCAATTACGACTAGCGAATGAGCAGTTCTTC
CASTQLRLANEQFF
>.|TRBV2|.|TRBJ2-1
TGTGCCAGCACGCCTAGCAGATACAATGAGCAGTTCTTC
CASTPSRYNEQFF
>.|TRBV28|TRBD1|TRBJ1-2
TGTGCCAGCAGTCCCGGGACAGGGGCGGGCTATGGCTACACCTTC
CASSPGTGAGYGYTF
>.|TRBV13|.|TRBJ2-7
TGTGCCAGCAGCTTATCCAGAACCTACGAGCAGTACTTC
CASSLSRTYEQYF
>.|TRBV4-1|.|TRBJ1-1
TGCGCCAGCAGCGATACCACAGGGAGCACTGAAGCTTTCTTT
CASSDTTGSTEAFF
>.|TRBV7-2|.|TRBJ1-2
TGTGCCAGCAGCTTCTTCGAGAGTATCCAGGGCTATGGCTACACCTTC
CASSFFESIQGYGYTF
>.|TRBV30|.|TRBJ2-3
TGTGCCTGGAGTGTCGTTCTAGCAGGCACAGATACGCAGTATTTT
CAWSVVLAGTDTQYF
>.|TRBV18|.|TRBJ2-7
TGTGCCAGCTCACCCCAAAGCACCTCCTACGAGCAGTACTTC
CASSPQSTSYEQYF
>.|TRBV2|.|TRBJ1-6
TGTGCCAGCAGTGAAGAGAGCTCCTATAATTCACCCCTCCACTTT
CASSEESSYNSPLHF
>.|TRBV19|.|TRBJ2-7
TGTGCCAGTAGTATAATCCTCGCCAGCTCCTACGAGCAGTACTTC
CASSIILASSYEQYF
>.|TRBV7-2|.|TRBJ2-7
TGTGCCAGCAGCTTAATCGAGGGCTACGAGCAGTACTTC
CASSLIEGYEQYF
>.|TRBV6-2/TRBV6-3|TRBD2|TRBJ2-7
TGTGCCAGCAGTCGACTAGCGGGAGAGTACGAGCAGTACTTC
CASSRLAGEYEQYF
>few|TRBV7-9|TRBD2|TRBJ2-3
TGTGCCAGCAGCTGGGGGGGAGCAAGCACAGATACGCAGTATTTT
CASSWGGASTDTQYF
>once|TRBV14|TRBD1|TRBJ2-7
TGTGCCAGCAGCCTGTACAGGGGCTACGAGCAGTACTTC
CASSLYRGYEQYF
>.|TRBV6-2/TRBV6-3|TRBD1|TRBJ1-5
TGTGCCAGCAGTTCCGACAGGGGCCTCCTCTTAAGCAATCAGCCCCAGCATTTT
CASSSDRGLLLSNQPQHF
>once|TRBV14|.|TRBJ2-5
TGTGCCAGCAGACCGACGGCCGGGAGCCAAGAGACCCAGTACTTC
CASRPTAGSQETQYF
>.|TRBV18|TRBD1|TRBJ1-5
TGTGCCAGCTCACTAGCCGGGACAGGGGATTTTTATCAGCCCCAGCATTTT
CASSLAGTGDFYQPQHF
>.|TRBV20-1|.|TRBJ2-2
TGCAGTGCTCGGAACACCGGGGAGCTGTTTTTT
CSARNTGELFF
>.|TRBV5-4|.|TRBJ2-5
TGTGCCAGCAGCTTGGCCGGGGAGACCCAGTACTTC
CASSLAGETQYF
>few|TRBV3-1/TRBV3-2|.|TRBJ1-6
TGTGCCAGCAGCCAAGCCGCGGGGATGACACCCCTCCACTTT
CASSQAAGMTPLHF
>.|TRBV19|TRBD2|TRBJ2-5
TGTGCCAGTAGTCGGACTAGCGGGAGGTCGAGGGAGACCCAGTACTTC
CASSRTSGRSRETQYF
>.|TRBV19|TRBD1|TRBJ1-2
TGTGCCAGTAGTTCACAGGGGGACTATGGCTACACCTTC
CASSSQGDYGYTF
>.|TRBV5-8|TRBD1|TRBJ2-7
TGTGCCAGCAGCTGGGGACAGGGGGTCGGGGCCGAGCAGTACTTC
CASSWGQGVGAEQYF
>.|TRBV18|TRBD1|TRBJ1-1
TGTGCCAGCTCACCACGACAGGGGAGCACTGAAGCTTTCTTT
CASSPRQGSTEAFF
>.|TRBV2|.|TRBJ2-3
TGTGCCAGCACAGGGATCCGCACAGATACGCAGTATTTT
CASTGIRTDTQYF
>few|TRBV9|.|TRBJ1-5
TGTGCCAGCAGCCCCGGGGTTATGGATCAGCCCCAGCATTTT
CASSPGVMDQPQHF
>.|TRBV28|TRBD1|TRBJ2-4
TGTGCCTCCATTTCGGGACAGGGGTTTTCGGACATTCAGTACTTC
CASISGQGFSDIQYF
>.|TRBV28|.|TRBJ2-7
TGTGCCAGCCTCGACACGGTCAACCACCAGCAGTACTTC
CASLDTVNHQQYF
>.|TRBV7-6|.|TRBJ1-5
TGTGCCAGCAGCTCCGGCGGGGACCAGCCCCAGCATTTT
CASSSGGDQPQHF
>.|TRBV10-3|.|TRBJ1-3
TGTGCCATCAGTGAGTTTACTAGTGGCAGGCGGCCCGGTTCAGGAAACACCATATATTTT
CAISEFTSGRRPGSGNTIYF
>.|TRBV24-1|TRBD1|TRBJ2-3
TGTGCCACCAGTGCCCGGGACAGGAGCTATACGCAGTATTTT
CATSARDRSYTQYF
>.|TRBV27|.|TRBJ2-4
TGTGCCAGCAGTTCGCCTAGCGACAAAAACATTCAGTACTTC
CASSSPSDKNIQYF
>.|TRBV19|TRBD1|TRBJ2-1
TGTGCCAGTAGTATCTTCGCCAGGGGGACCTACAATGAGCAGTTCTTC
CASSIFARGTYNEQFF
>once|TRBV6-2/TRBV6-3|TRBD1|TRBJ2-7
TGTGCCAGCAGTTCTACAGGGGGCGGTCTCTACGAGCAGTACTTC
CASSSTGGGLYEQYF
>.|TRBV20-1|.|TRBJ1-4
TGCAGTGCTAGTGGGGCGGGACGGAAGAATGAAAAACTGTTTTTT
CSASGAGRKNEKLFF
>.|TRBV7-8|.|TRBJ2-2
TGTGCCAGCAGCTTAGCGGGAGGAACCGGGGAGCTGTTTTTT
CASSLAGGTGELFF